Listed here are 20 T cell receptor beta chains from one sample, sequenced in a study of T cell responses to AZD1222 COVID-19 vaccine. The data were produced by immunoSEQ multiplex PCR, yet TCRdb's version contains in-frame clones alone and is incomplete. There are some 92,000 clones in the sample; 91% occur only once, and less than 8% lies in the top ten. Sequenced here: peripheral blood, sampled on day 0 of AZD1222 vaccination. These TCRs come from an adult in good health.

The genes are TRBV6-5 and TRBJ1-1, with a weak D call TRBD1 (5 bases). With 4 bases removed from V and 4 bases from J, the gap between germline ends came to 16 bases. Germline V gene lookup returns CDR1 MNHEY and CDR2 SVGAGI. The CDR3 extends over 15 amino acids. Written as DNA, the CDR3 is TGTGCCAGCAGTTCGGGACGGAAGGTGGTCACTGAAGCTTTCTTT. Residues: CASSSGRKVVTEAFF.

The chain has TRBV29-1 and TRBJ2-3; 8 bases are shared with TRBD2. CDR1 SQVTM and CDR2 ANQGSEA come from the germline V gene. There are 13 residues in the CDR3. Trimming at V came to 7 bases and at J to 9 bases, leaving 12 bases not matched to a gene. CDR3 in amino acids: CSDSGGPGETQYF. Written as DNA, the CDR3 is TGCAGCGACAGCGGGGGACCTGGGGAGACGCAGTATTTT.

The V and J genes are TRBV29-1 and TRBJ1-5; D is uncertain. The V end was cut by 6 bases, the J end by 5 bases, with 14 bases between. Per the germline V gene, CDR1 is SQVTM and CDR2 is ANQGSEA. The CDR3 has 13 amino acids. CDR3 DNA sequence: TGCAGCGTGGCTACAGCAAACCATCAGCCCCAGCATTTT. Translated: CSVATANHQPQHF.

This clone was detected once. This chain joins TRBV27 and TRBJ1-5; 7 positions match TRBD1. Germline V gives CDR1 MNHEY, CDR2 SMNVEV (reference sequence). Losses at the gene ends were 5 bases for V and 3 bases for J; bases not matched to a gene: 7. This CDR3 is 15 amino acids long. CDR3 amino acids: CASSTTGLSNQPQHF. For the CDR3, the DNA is TGTGCCAGCAGTACGACAGGGCTATCCAATCAGCCCCAGCATTTT.

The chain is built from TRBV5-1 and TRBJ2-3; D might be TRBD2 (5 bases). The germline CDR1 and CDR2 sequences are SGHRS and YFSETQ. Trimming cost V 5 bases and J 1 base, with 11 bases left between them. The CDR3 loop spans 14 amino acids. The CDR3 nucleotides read TGCGCCAGCAGTCCTCTGAGGGGCACAGATACGCAGTATTTT. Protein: CASSPLRGTDTQYF.

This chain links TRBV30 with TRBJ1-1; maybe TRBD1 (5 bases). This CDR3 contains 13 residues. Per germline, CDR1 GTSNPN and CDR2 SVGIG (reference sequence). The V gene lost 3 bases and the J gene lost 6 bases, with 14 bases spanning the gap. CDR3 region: CAWSVGLGAEAFF. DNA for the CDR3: TGTGCCTGGAGCGTGGGATTGGGGGCTGAAGCTTTCTTT.

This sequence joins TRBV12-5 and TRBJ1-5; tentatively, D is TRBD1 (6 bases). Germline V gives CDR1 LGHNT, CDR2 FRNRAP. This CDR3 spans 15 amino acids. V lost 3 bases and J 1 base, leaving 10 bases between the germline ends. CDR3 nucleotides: TGTGCTAGTGGTTTTAGCAGGGGCAGCAATCAGCCCCAGCATTTT. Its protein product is CASGFSRGSNQPQHF.

DNA of the CDR3: TGTGCCAGCAGCTTAGGGGGGTGGCTGTTTTTT. Amino acids: CASSLGGWLFF. This chain links TRBV7-2 with TRBJ2-2; D possibly uses TRBD1 or TRBD2 (5 bases each). Deletions cut 1 base from V and 13 bases from J, with 7 bases between. This CDR3 region has 11 residues. Germline V CDR1 and CDR2: SGHTA, FQGNSA.

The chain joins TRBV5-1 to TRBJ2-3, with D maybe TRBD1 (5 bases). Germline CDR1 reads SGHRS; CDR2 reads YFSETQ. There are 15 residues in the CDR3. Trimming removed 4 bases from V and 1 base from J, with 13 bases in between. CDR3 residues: CASSPLLTGTDTQYF. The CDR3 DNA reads TGCGCCAGCAGCCCTCTCCTGACAGGCACAGATACGCAGTATTTT.

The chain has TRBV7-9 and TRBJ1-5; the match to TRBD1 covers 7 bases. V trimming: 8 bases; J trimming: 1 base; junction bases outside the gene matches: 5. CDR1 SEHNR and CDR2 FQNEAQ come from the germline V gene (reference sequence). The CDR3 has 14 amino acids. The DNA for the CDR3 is TGTGCCAGCCGGGGGACAGAAAGCAATCAGCCCCAGCATTTT. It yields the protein CASRGTESNQPQHF.

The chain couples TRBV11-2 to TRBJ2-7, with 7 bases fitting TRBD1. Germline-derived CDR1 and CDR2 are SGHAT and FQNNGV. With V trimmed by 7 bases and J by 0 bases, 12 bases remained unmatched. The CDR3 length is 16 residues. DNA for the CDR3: TGTGCCAGCACCGAGTACAGGGGACGAACCTCCTACGAGCAGTACTTC. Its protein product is CASTEYRGRTSYEQYF.

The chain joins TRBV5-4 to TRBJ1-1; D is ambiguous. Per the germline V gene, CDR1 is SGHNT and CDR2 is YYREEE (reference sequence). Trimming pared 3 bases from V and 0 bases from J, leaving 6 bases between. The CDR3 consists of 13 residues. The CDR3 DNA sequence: TGTGCCAGCAGCTGGGAGATGAACACTGAAGCTTTCTTT. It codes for CASSWEMNTEAFF.

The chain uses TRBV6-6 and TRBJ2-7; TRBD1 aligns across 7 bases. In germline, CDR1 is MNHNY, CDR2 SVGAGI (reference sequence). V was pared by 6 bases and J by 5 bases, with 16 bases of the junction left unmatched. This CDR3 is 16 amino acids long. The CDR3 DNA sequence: TGTGCCAGCAGCAACGAAAGGACAGGCCCCGGTGACGAGCAGTACTTC. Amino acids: CASSNERTGPGDEQYF.

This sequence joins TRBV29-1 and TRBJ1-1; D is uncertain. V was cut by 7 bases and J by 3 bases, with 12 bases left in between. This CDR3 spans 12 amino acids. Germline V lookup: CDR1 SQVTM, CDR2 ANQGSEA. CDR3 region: CSALPVDTEAFF. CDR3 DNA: TGCAGCGCCCTCCCGGTAGACACTGAAGCTTTCTTT.

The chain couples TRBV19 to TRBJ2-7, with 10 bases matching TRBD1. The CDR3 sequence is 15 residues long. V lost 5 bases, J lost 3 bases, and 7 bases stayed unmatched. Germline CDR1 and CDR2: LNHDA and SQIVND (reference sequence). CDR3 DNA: TGTGCCAGTAGTGCACCGGGACAGGGGTTCTACGAGCAGTACTTC. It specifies CASSAPGQGFYEQYF.

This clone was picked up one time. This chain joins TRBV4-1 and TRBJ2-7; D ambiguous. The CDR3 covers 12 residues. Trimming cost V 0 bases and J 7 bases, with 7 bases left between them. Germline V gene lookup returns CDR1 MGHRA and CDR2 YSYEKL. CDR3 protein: CASSQDRREQYF. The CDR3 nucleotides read TGCGCCAGCAGCCAAGATCGTCGGGAGCAGTACTTC.

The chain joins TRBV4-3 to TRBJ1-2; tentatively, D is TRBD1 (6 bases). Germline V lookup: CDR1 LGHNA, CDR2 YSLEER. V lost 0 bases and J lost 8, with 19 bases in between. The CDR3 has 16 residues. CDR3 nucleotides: TGCGCCAGCAGCCAAGATCCTGGGACACCTGGACGGGGCTACACCTTC. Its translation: CASSQDPGTPGRGYTF.

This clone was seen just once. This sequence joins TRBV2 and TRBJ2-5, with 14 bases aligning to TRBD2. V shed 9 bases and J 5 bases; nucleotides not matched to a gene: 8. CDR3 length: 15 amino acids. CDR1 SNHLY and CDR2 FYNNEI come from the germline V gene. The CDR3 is CASQIGTSGSETQYF. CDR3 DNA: TGTGCCAGTCAGATAGGGACTAGCGGGAGTGAGACCCAGTACTTC. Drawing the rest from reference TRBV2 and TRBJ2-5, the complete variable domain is EPEVTQTPSHQVTQMGQEVILRCVPISNHLYFYWYRQILGQKVEFLVSFYNNEISEKSEIFDDQFSVERPDGSNFTLKIRSTKLEDSAMYFCASQIGTSGSETQYFGPGTRLLVL.

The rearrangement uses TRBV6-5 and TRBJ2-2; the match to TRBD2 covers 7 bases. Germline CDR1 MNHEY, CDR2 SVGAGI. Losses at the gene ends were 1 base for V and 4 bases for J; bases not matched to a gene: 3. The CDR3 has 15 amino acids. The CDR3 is CASSYYGGGTGELFF. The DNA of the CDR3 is TGTGCCAGCAGTTACTATGGGGGGGGCACCGGGGAGCTGTTTTTT.

CDR3 amino acids: CASSSTGYGYTF. CDR3 DNA: TGTGCCAGCAGCTCGACAGGGTATGGCTACACCTTC. The chain joins TRBV7-2 to TRBJ1-2, with 7 bases that match TRBD1. The CDR3 sequence is 12 residues long. The trim removed 4 bases at V and 5 bases at J, leaving 1 base unmatched. The germline V gene encodes CDR1 SGHTA and CDR2 FQGNSA.